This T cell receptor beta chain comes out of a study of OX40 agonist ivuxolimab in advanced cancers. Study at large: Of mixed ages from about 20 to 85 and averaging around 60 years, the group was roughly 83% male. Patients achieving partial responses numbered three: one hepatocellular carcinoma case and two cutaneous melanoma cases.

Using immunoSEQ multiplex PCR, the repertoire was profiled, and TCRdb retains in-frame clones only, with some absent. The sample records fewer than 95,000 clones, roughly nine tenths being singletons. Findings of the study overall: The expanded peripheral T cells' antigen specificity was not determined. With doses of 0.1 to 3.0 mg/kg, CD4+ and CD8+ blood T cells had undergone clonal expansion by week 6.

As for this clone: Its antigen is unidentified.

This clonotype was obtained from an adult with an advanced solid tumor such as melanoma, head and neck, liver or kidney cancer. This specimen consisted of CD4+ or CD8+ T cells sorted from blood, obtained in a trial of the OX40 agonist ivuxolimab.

CDR3 loop: CSVSFLATNEKLFF. CDR3 nucleotides: TGCAGCGTCTCTTTTCTTGCAACTAATGAAAAACTGTTTTTT. This rearrangement joins TRBV29-1 to TRBJ1-4; no clear D gene. Germline V gene sequence: CDR1 SQVTM, CDR2 ANQGSEA. V shed 6 bases and J shed 0 bases, with 11 bases lying between them. The CDR3 contains 14 residues.